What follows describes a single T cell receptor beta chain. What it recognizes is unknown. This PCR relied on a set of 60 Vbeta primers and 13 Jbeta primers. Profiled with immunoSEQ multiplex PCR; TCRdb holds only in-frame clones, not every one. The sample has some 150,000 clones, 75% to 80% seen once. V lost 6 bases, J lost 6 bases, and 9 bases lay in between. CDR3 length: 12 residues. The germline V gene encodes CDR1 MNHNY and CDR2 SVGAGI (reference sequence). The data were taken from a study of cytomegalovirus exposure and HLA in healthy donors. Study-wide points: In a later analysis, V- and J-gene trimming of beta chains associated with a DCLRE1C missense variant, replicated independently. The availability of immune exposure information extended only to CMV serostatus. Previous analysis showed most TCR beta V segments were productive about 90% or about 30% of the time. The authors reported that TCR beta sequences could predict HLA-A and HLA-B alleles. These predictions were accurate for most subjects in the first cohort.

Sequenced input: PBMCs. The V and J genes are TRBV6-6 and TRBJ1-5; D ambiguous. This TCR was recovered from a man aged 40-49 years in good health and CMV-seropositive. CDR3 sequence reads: CASSHEVQPQHF. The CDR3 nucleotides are TGTGCCAGCAGCCACGAGGTTCAGCCCCAGCATTTT.